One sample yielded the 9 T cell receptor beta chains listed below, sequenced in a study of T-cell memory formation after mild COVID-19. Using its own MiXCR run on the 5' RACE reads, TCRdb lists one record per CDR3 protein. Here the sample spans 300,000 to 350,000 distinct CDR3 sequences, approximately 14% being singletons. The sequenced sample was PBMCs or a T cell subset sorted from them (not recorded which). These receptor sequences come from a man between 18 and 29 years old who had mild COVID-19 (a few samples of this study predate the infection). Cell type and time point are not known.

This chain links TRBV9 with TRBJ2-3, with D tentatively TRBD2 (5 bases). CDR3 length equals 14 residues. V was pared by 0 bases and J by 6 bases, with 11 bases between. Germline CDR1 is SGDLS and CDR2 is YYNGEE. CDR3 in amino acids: CASSVDRGSDTQYF. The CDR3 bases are TGTGCCAGCAGCGTAGATCGGGGTAGCGATACGCAGTATTTT.

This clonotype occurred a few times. In DNA form, the CDR3 reads TGTGCCAGCAGCAAGAACGGGGAGACCCAGTACTTC. Residues: CASSKNGETQYF. The chain combines TRBV3-1 with TRBJ2-5; D not resolved. CDR3 size: 12 residues. The germline V and J ends were trimmed by 5 bases and 5 bases, with 9 bases remaining between them. Germline CDR1 LGHDT, CDR2 YNNKEL (reference sequence).

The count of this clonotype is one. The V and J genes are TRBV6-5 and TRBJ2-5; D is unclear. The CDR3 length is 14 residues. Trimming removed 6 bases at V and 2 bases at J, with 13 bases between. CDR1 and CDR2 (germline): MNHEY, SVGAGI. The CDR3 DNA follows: TGTGCCAGCAGGGAACCCGGGTCGCAAGAGACCCAGTACTTC. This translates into CASREPGSQETQYF.

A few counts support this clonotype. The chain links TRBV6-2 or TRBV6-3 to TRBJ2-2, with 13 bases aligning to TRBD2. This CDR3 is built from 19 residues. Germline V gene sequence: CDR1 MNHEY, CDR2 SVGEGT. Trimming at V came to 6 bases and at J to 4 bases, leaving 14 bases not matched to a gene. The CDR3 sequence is CASSPQPGLAGVPTGELFF. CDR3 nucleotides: TGTGCCAGCAGCCCACAACCTGGACTAGCGGGGGTACCCACCGGGGAGCTGTTTTTT.

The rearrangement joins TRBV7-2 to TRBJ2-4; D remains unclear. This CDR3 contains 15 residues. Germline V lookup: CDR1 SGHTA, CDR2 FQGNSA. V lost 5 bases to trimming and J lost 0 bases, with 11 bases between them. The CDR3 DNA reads TGTGCCAGCAGCAAGGACCGGCTAGCCAAAAACATTCAGTACTTC. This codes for CASSKDRLAKNIQYF.

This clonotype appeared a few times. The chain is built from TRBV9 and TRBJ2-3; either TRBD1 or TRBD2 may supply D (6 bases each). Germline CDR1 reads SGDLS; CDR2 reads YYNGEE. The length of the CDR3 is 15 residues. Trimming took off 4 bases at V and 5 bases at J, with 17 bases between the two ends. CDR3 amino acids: CASSPLGGLGDTQYF. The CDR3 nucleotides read TGTGCCAGCAGCCCACTCGGGGGCCTGGGAGATACGCAGTATTTT.

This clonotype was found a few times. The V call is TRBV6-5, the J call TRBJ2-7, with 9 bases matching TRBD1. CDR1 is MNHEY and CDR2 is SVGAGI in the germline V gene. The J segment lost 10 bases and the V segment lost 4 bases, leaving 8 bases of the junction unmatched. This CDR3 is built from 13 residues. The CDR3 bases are TGTGCCAGCAGTTCTTCCGGGACAGGGAGTCAGTACTTC. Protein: CASSSSGTGSQYF.

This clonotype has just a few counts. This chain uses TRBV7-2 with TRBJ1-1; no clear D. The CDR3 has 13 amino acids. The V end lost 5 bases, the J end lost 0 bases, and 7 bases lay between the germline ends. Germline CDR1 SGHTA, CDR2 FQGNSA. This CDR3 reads CASSNMMNTEAFF. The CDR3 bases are TGTGCCAGCAGCAACATGATGAACACTGAAGCTTTCTTT.

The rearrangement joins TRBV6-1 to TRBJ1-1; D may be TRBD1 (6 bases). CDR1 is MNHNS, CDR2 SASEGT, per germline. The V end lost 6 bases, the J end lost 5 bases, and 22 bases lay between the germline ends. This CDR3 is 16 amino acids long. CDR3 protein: CASSRPRGDRWTEAFF. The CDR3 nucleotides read TGTGCCAGCAGCCGACCTAGGGGGGATAGGTGGACTGAAGCTTTCTTT.